This entry lists 25 T cell receptor beta chains sequenced from one sample in a study of OX40 agonist ivuxolimab in advanced cancers. Profiled with immunoSEQ multiplex PCR; TCRdb holds only in-frame clones, not every one. The table has fewer than 70,000 clones, roughly 84% seen once. The sequences come from CD4+ or CD8+ T cells sorted from blood, collected in a trial of the OX40 agonist ivuxolimab. The receptors come from an adult with an advanced solid tumor such as melanoma, head and neck, liver or kidney cancer.

This chain connects TRBV7-3 to TRBJ2-3; no firm D call. Germline assignment: CDR1 SGHTA and CDR2 FQGTGA. V gave up 1 base and J gave up 6 bases, with 8 bases separating them. The CDR3 totals 13 residues. The CDR3 DNA reads as TGTGCCAGCAGCTTAAACGGTCAGGATACGCAGTATTTT. Residues: CASSLNGQDTQYF.

The chain is built from TRBV21-1 and TRBJ2-5; TRBD2, the table's D call, was not compared with the DNA. TRBV21-1 is recorded as a pseudogene. The CDR3 totals 14 residues. The CDR3 bases are TGTGCCAGGGGGGGACTAGCGGGGCAAGAGACCCAGTACTTC. Its translation: CARGGLAGQETQYF.

The chain has TRBV4-3 and TRBJ2-4; 11 bases map to TRBD2. J gave up 0 bases and V 4 bases, and 14 bases lay outside the gene matches. The CDR3 sequence is 20 residues long. Germline values: CDR1 LGHNA, CDR2 YSLEER. The CDR3, as DNA: TGCGCCAGCAGCCCCGGACGAACTAGCGGGGGCCCCCCAGCCAAAAACATTCAGTACTTC. Its translation is CASSPGRTSGGPPAKNIQYF.

The CDR3 region is CASSPTLGDTQYF. As DNA, the CDR3 is TGTGCCAGCTCACCCACCCTGGGAGATACGCAGTATTTT. J is TRBJ2-3 and V is TRBV18; no reliable D call. The germline V and J ends were trimmed by 3 bases and 5 bases, with 9 bases remaining between them. The CDR3 consists of 13 residues. Germline lookup yields CDR1 KGHSH and CDR2 LQKENI.

V gene TRBV29-1 combines with J gene TRBJ1-1; the D is unclear. Germline loops: CDR1 SQVTM, CDR2 ANQGSEA. CDR3 length: 12 residues. Trimming pared 1 base from V and 4 bases from J, leaving 7 bases between. CDR3 nucleotide sequence: TGCAGCGTTGAAGGGGAGGGCACTGAAGCTTTCTTT. This translates into CSVEGEGTEAFF.

This chain links TRBV10-3 with TRBJ2-1; D unclear. Germline V gene lookup returns CDR1 ENHRY and CDR2 SYGVKD. The V end was cut by 10 bases, the J end by 8 bases, with 6 bases between. CDR3 size: 9 residues. CDR3 nucleotides: TGTGCCAGTCAAGATGAGCAGTTCTTC. Translation: CASQDEQFF.

This clone was picked up a small number of times. The genes are TRBV10-1 and TRBJ2-7; no reliable D call. The CDR3 runs 13 residues. The germline V and J ends were trimmed by 2 bases and 6 bases, with 11 bases remaining between them. The V gene's germline CDR1 is WNHNN and CDR2 SYGVQD (reference sequence). The CDR3 DNA is TGCGCCAGCAGTGAGGGGGTAGGTTCCGAGCAGTACTTC. Translated: CASSEGVGSEQYF.

This sequence joins TRBV11-1 and TRBJ1-1; D not certain. CDR1 and CDR2 (germline): SGHAT, FQDESV (reference sequence). Trimming took 5 bases from V and 1 from J, leaving 8 bases between them. This CDR3 is 13 amino acids long. The CDR3 loop reads CASSGDQNTEAFF. The CDR3 DNA follows: TGTGCCAGCAGCGGAGACCAGAACACTGAAGCTTTCTTT.

The chain joins TRBV7-2 to TRBJ1-5, with 7 bases matching TRBD1. The length of the CDR3 is 15 residues. Germline trimming cut 4 bases from V and 0 bases from J; bases unmatched to any gene: 3. The germline V gene has CDR1 SGHTA and CDR2 FQGNSA. CDR3 loop: CASSSQGDSNQPQHF. The DNA of the CDR3 is TGTGCCAGCAGCTCCCAGGGGGATAGCAATCAGCCCCAGCATTTT.

The J gene is TRBJ2-2, the V gene TRBV5-1, with TRBD1 identical over 9 bases. The CDR3 runs to 15 residues. Germline V gene data show CDR1 as SGHRS and CDR2 as YFSETQ. V lost 4 bases to trimming and J lost 4 bases; unmatched junction nucleotides: 5. CDR3 residues: CASSGRQGGTGELFF. The CDR3 nucleotides are TGCGCCAGCAGCGGCCGACAGGGGGGCACCGGGGAGCTGTTTTTT.

The J gene is TRBJ1-1, the V gene TRBV6-1, with D tentatively TRBD1 (6 bases). Trimming cost V 5 bases and J 3 bases, with 10 bases left between them. Germline lookup yields CDR1 MNHNS and CDR2 SASEGT. This CDR3 is built from 13 residues. The CDR3 protein is CASSRGADTEAFF. CDR3 coding DNA: TGTGCCAGCAGTCGGGGGGCGGACACTGAAGCTTTCTTT.

The chain links TRBV29-1 to TRBJ2-1; D possibly uses TRBD1 or TRBD2 (5 bases each). CDR3 size: 12 residues. Germline loops: CDR1 SQVTM, CDR2 ANQGSEA. The V end lost 7 bases, the J end lost 1 base, and 8 bases lay between the germline ends. The CDR3 DNA reads as TGCAGCGGGGGGAATTCCTACAATGAGCAGTTCTTC. It specifies CSGGNSYNEQFF.

The table lists this clone with a count of one. CDR3 amino acids: CASSPEGMKNYGYTF. In DNA form, the CDR3 reads TGTGCCAGCAGCCCGGAAGGGATGAAGAACTATGGCTACACCTTC. This chain joins TRBV9 and TRBJ1-2; D remains unclear. The germline CDR1 and CDR2 sequences are SGDLS and YYNGEE. The CDR3 loop spans 15 amino acids. V was pared by 4 bases and J by 2 bases, with 15 bases between.

The rearrangement links TRBV10-3 to TRBJ1-6; TRBD1 aligns across 9 bases. CDR1 and CDR2 (germline): ENHRY, SYGVKD. CDR3 length: 13 residues. V lost 6 bases to trimming and J lost 10 bases; unmatched junction nucleotides: 4. CDR3 in amino acids: CAISGQGPSPLHF. For the CDR3, the DNA is TGTGCCATCAGCGGACAGGGGCCCTCACCCCTCCACTTT.

CDR3 sequence: CASSSWGEAKNIQYF. CDR3 in DNA: TGTGCCAGCAGCTCCTGGGGGGAAGCCAAAAACATTCAGTACTTC. The chain carries TRBV27 and TRBJ2-4; possibly TRBD2 for D (6 bases). V lost 6 bases, J lost 0 bases, and 12 bases lay in between. The CDR3 contains 15 residues. Germline V gene data show CDR1 as MNHEY and CDR2 as SMNVEV (reference sequence).

V is TRBV7-2 and J is TRBJ2-3, with 8 bases fitting TRBD2. The junction had 10 bases not matched to a gene; V was cut back by 5 bases and J by 0 bases. The germline V gene encodes CDR1 SGHTA and CDR2 FQGNSA. The CDR3 is 17 amino acids. The CDR3 loop reads CASSLRAGAGSTDTQYF. The DNA for the CDR3 is TGTGCCAGCAGCCTGAGAGCGGGGGCGGGAAGCACAGATACGCAGTATTTT. The whole variable domain, remainder taken from reference TRBV7-2 and TRBJ2-3, is GAGVSQSPSNKVTEKGKDVELRCDPISGHTALYWYRQSLGQGLEFLIYFQGNSAPDKSGLPSDRFSAERTGGSVSTLTIQRTQQEDSAVYLCASSLRAGAGSTDTQYFGPGTRLTVL.

V gene TRBV25-1 combines with J gene TRBJ2-1, with a weak D call TRBD2 (5 bases). V was pared by 2 bases and J by 8 bases, with 10 bases between. Germline V lookup: CDR1 MGHDK, CDR2 SYGVNS. CDR3 size: 13 residues. The CDR3 region is CASSEGERDEQFF. DNA of the CDR3: TGTGCCAGCAGTGAAGGAGAGAGGGATGAGCAGTTCTTC.

The chain employs TRBV5-1 and TRBJ1-2; the D gene is possibly TRBD1 (5 bases). V lost 5 bases and J lost 3, with 5 bases in between. Germline CDR1 is SGHRS and CDR2 is YFSETQ. The CDR3 totals 11 residues. CDR3 loop: CASRQDYGYTF. CDR3 nucleotide sequence: TGCGCCAGCAGACAGGACTATGGCTACACCTTC.

The V and J genes are TRBV9 and TRBJ1-2, with TRBD1 matching 9 bases. Trimming took 3 bases from V and 4 from J; bases not matched to a gene: 7. Germline CDR1 SGDLS, CDR2 YYNGEE. This CDR3 has 15 residues. The CDR3 nucleotides are TGTGCCAGCAGCGACGACAGGGGGAGCGGCTATGGCTACACCTTC. As protein: CASSDDRGSGYGYTF.

The J gene is TRBJ2-7, the V gene TRBV28, with TRBD1 matching 9 bases. CDR1 is MDHEN and CDR2 is SYDVKM in the germline V gene. The CDR3 is 16 amino acids. J lost 2 bases, V lost 1 base, and 6 bases had no gene match. CDR3 amino acids: CASSLLPGQGTYEQYF. For the CDR3, the DNA is TGTGCCAGCAGTTTATTACCGGGACAGGGAACCTACGAGCAGTACTTC. Drawing the rest from reference TRBV28 and TRBJ2-7, the complete variable domain is DVKVTQSSRYLVKRTGEKVFLECVQDMDHENMFWYRQDPGLGLRLIYFSYDVKMKEKGDIPEGYSVSREKKERFSLILESASTNQTSMYLCASSLLPGQGTYEQYFGPGTRLTVT.

V is TRBV6-1 and J is TRBJ2-7; D is undetermined. Germline V gene data show CDR1 as MNHNS and CDR2 as SASEGT. This CDR3 is built from 12 residues. V dropped 5 bases and J dropped 4 bases, with 9 bases sitting between them. CDR3 protein: CASSLQIYEQYF. DNA for the CDR3: TGTGCCAGCAGTTTACAAATTTACGAGCAGTACTTC.

V gene TRBV9 combines with J gene TRBJ1-6, with 7 positions matching TRBD1. Trimming cost V 4 bases and J 4 bases; bases outside gene matches: 11. Germline CDR1 and CDR2: SGDLS and YYNGEE. CDR3 size: 17 residues. The CDR3 sequence is CASSRPWTGVYNSPLHF. The CDR3 bases are TGTGCCAGCAGCCGCCCCTGGACAGGAGTTTATAATTCACCCCTCCACTTT.

The chain has TRBV7-8 and TRBJ1-3, with D unclear. In germline, CDR1 is SGHVS, CDR2 FQNEAQ. The CDR3 contains 16 residues. Between the trimmed V and J ends, which lost 1 base and 0 bases, there was a span of 10 bases. The CDR3 DNA follows: TGTGCCAGCAGCTTAGGCGCCGGGAGCTCTGGAAACACCATATATTTT. It specifies CASSLGAGSSGNTIYF.

This chain connects TRBV14 to TRBJ2-3; 7 bases line up with TRBD1. The CDR3 totals 16 residues. Per the germline V gene, CDR1 is SGHDN and CDR2 is FVKESK. V shed 6 bases, J shed 0 bases, and the junction held 9 bases outside the gene matches. The CDR3 loop reads CASSRQGPASTDTQYF. CDR3 DNA: TGTGCCAGCAGTCGACAGGGTCCGGCTAGCACAGATACGCAGTATTTT.

V gene TRBV5-1 combines with J gene TRBJ2-5; TRBD2 matches 12 bases. The V and J ends lost 0 bases and 3 bases, in that order; junction bases with no gene match: 9. This CDR3 has 18 residues. CDR1 is SGHRS and CDR2 is YFSETQ in the germline V gene. The CDR3 loop is CASSLGGTSGSVEETQYF. For the CDR3, the DNA is TGCGCCAGCAGCTTGGGGGGGACTAGCGGGTCCGTAGAAGAGACCCAGTACTTC.